Below, 13 T cell receptor beta chains from the same sample are listed, as sequenced in a study of T-cell memory formation after mild COVID-19. TCRdb recomputed calls from the 5' RACE reads with MiXCR, one row per CDR3 protein. The data show about 180,000 distinct CDR3 sequences, more than 15% seen once. The sample consisted of PBMCs or a T cell subset sorted from them (not recorded which). The receptors were sampled from an adult woman who had mild COVID-19 (a few samples of this study predate the infection). Cell type and time point are not known.

This clonotype was seen many times. The gene calls are TRBV3-1 and TRBJ2-2; unclear D gene. The V end lost 4 bases, the J end lost 5 bases, and 5 bases lay between the germline ends. The CDR3 is 12 residues long. Germline CDR1 reads LGHDT; CDR2 reads YNNKEL (reference sequence). CDR3 residues: CASSRGTGELFF. Here the CDR3 DNA reads TGTGCCAGCAGCCGTGGGACCGGGGAGCTGTTTTTT.

The table lists this clonotype with a few counts. The gene calls are TRBV5-1 and TRBJ2-5; D remains ambiguous. Germline V gene data show CDR1 as SGHRS and CDR2 as YFSETQ. There are 15 residues in the CDR3. V lost 0 bases and J 2 bases, leaving 11 bases between the germline ends. The CDR3 spells CASSLGPLGQETQYF. The CDR3 DNA follows: TGCGCCAGCAGCTTGGGTCCTCTAGGTCAAGAGACCCAGTACTTC.

The chain employs TRBV7-2 and TRBJ1-6; TRBD1 matches 11 bases. V trimming: 4 bases; J trimming: 10 bases; junction bases outside the gene matches: 3. Germline V CDR1 and CDR2: SGHTA, FQGNSA. CDR3 length: 14 residues. The CDR3 DNA is TGTGCCAGCAGCTGGGACAGGGGGAAGTCACCCCTCCACTTT. Translating it yields CASSWDRGKSPLHF.

The chain has TRBV5-1 and TRBJ1-2; D unclear. CDR3 length: 13 residues. V was cut by 4 bases and J by 6 bases, with 13 bases left in between. From germline, CDR1 is SGHRS and CDR2 YFSETQ. As DNA, the CDR3 is TGCGCCAGCAGCGACACAAGGGCGGATGGCTACACCTTC. The encoded protein is CASSDTRADGYTF.

This clonotype was seen more than once but under ten times. The chain employs TRBV7-9 and TRBJ1-1, with unresolved D. Between the trimmed V and J ends, which lost 7 bases and 0 bases, there was a span of 9 bases. Germline assignment: CDR1 SEHNR and CDR2 FQNEAQ (reference sequence). CDR3 length equals 13 residues. The CDR3 here is CASTLSLNTEAFF. The CDR3 DNA reads TGTGCCAGCACCCTGTCCCTGAACACTGAAGCTTTCTTT.

This clonotype was observed a few times. V is TRBV15 and J is TRBJ2-3; TRBD2 aligns across 7 bases. This CDR3 comprises 19 residues. Per the germline V gene, CDR1 is LNHNV and CDR2 is YYDKDF (reference sequence). The V segment lost 0 bases and the J segment 0 bases; nucleotides outside the gene matches: 12. In nucleotides, the CDR3 is TGTGCCACCAGCAGAGATCTTGGCAGGGCGGGAGCTAGCACAGATACGCAGTATTTT. Encoded protein: CATSRDLGRAGASTDTQYF.

The rearrangement joins TRBV5-1 to TRBJ2-1, with D possibly TRBD1 on 6 matching bases. V was trimmed by 0 bases and J by 5 bases, leaving 12 bases between them. CDR1 and CDR2 (germline): SGHRS, YFSETQ. The CDR3 runs to 15 residues. The CDR3 region has the DNA TGCGCCAGCAGCTTGGTTCAGGGGACGAACAATGAGCAGTTCTTC. Encoded protein: CASSLVQGTNNEQFF.

Only one count was recorded for this clonotype. The chain couples TRBV19 to TRBJ2-1, with 11 bases that match TRBD2. CDR3 length equals 16 residues. Per germline, CDR1 LNHDA and CDR2 SQIVND (reference sequence). With V trimmed by 2 bases and J by 4 bases, 4 bases remained unmatched. The chain's CDR3 is CASSITSGGDYNEQFF. The CDR3 coding sequence is TGTGCCAGTAGTATAACTAGCGGGGGAGATTACAATGAGCAGTTCTTC.

This clonotype occurred a few times. The chain recombines TRBV24-1 with TRBJ2-1; 8 bases align to TRBD1. This CDR3 has 14 residues. Germline V gene sequence: CDR1 KGHDR, CDR2 SFDVKD. V lost 10 bases to trimming and J lost 3 bases; unmatched junction nucleotides: 7. The CDR3 DNA reads as TGTGCCACAGGGAGTGGGACAGGCTACAATGAGCAGTTCTTC. This encodes CATGSGTGYNEQFF.

V usage is TRBV4-1 and J usage is TRBJ1-3, with 9 positions matching TRBD1. The CDR3 covers 15 residues. Trimming at V came to 4 bases and at J to 6 bases, leaving 7 bases not matched to a gene. CDR1 is MGHRA and CDR2 is YSYEKL in the germline V gene. CDR3 nucleotide sequence: TGCGCCAGCAGCCCCCGGGACAGGGATTTAAACACCATATATTTT. It encodes CASSPRDRDLNTIYF.

Only a few counts were recorded for this clonotype. This chain joins TRBV24-1 and TRBJ2-1; 7 bases are a match to TRBD2. V shed 2 bases, J shed 5 bases, and the junction held 5 bases outside the gene matches. This CDR3 comprises 15 residues. Germline CDR1 KGHDR, CDR2 SFDVKD. For the CDR3, the DNA is TGTGCCACCAGTGATTCGTGGGAGGGAGACAATGAGCAGTTCTTC. Protein: CATSDSWEGDNEQFF.

The V gene is TRBV3-1, the J gene TRBJ2-5; D possibly matches TRBD1 or TRBD2 (5 bases each). The CDR3 sequence is 15 residues long. The V and J ends lost 4 bases and 5 bases respectively, with 17 bases between them. The germline V gene encodes CDR1 LGHDT and CDR2 YNNKEL (reference sequence). The CDR3 nucleotides read TGTGCCAGCAGCCTCCCGGGACCCCTCAGCGAGACCCAGTACTTC. Amino acid sequence: CASSLPGPLSETQYF.

The table lists this clonotype with a few counts. The V gene is TRBV7-3, the J gene TRBJ2-2; TRBD1 matches at 10 bases. Per the germline V gene, CDR1 is SGHTA and CDR2 is FQGTGA. The CDR3 sequence is 14 residues long. V trimming: 8 bases; J trimming: 5 bases; junction bases outside the gene matches: 5. In DNA, the CDR3 is TGTGCCAGCTCACGGGACAGGGGAACCGGGGAGCTGTTTTTT. The encoded protein is CASSRDRGTGELFF.